A single sample gave rise to the 29 T cell receptor beta chains below, sequenced in a study of T cell responses to AZD1222 COVID-19 vaccine. Only in-frame clones appear in the TCRdb table, and some are missing; sequencing was by immunoSEQ multiplex PCR. Of about 110,000 clones in the sample, approximately 86% were seen once. Sequencing used peripheral blood, obtained on day 0 of AZD1222 vaccination. Receptors were obtained from an adult in good health.

The gene calls are TRBV27 and TRBJ1-4, with D possibly being TRBD1 (6 bases). Germline lookup yields CDR1 MNHEY and CDR2 SMNVEV (reference sequence). The CDR3 spans 15 residues. The V end lost 6 bases, the J end lost 5 bases, and 16 bases lay between the germline ends. CDR3 nucleotides: TGTGCCAGCAGCCCCACAACAGGGTTAAATGAAAAACTGTTTTTT. It translates to CASSPTTGLNEKLFF.

The chain couples TRBV12-3 or TRBV12-4 to TRBJ2-2, with D uncertain. V dropped 6 bases and J dropped 7 bases, with 6 bases sitting between them. The CDR3 extends over 11 amino acids. The CDR3 here is CASSNVGELFF. CDR3 in DNA: TGTGCCAGCAGCAATGTCGGGGAGCTGTTTTTT.

This rearrangement joins TRBV2 to TRBJ1-5; D unresolved. The germline V gene has CDR1 SNHLY and CDR2 FYNNEI. The V end lost 2 bases, the J end lost 3 bases, and 5 bases lay between the germline ends. The CDR3 has 13 amino acids. Here the CDR3 DNA reads TGTGCCAGCAGTGAACGAAACAATCAGCCCCAGCATTTT. The encoded protein is CASSERNNQPQHF.

This clone was observed many times. The V call is TRBV27, the J call TRBJ1-6, with D hard to call. Per the germline V gene, CDR1 is MNHEY and CDR2 is SMNVEV (reference sequence). V was trimmed by 1 base and J by 9 bases, leaving 10 bases between them. The CDR3 sequence is 14 residues long. CDR3 protein: CASSLYWGTSPLHF. In DNA form, the CDR3 reads TGTGCCAGCAGTTTATATTGGGGTACTTCACCCCTCCACTTT.

This clone has just one count. The gene calls are TRBV18 and TRBJ1-5; tentative D call: TRBD1 (6 bases). The CDR3 is 13 amino acids. Germline values: CDR1 KGHSH, CDR2 LQKENI. V gave up 2 bases and J gave up 4 bases, with 6 bases separating them. Here the CDR3 reads CASSPDRNQPQHF. The CDR3 nucleotides are TGTGCCAGCTCACCAGACAGGAATCAGCCCCAGCATTTT.

This chain connects TRBV12-3 or TRBV12-4 to TRBJ1-2; D is perhaps TRBD1 (6 bases). Trimming pared 3 bases from V and 3 bases from J, leaving 8 bases between. The length of the CDR3 is 13 residues. This chain's CDR3 is CASSFAGDYGYTF. The CDR3 DNA follows: TGTGCCAGCAGTTTTGCAGGGGACTATGGCTACACCTTC.

The V call is TRBV7-2, the J call TRBJ2-7; no firm D call. This CDR3 region has 11 residues. Germline V gene lookup returns CDR1 SGHTA and CDR2 FQGNSA. The V end was cut by 4 bases, the J end by 4 bases, with 5 bases between. The CDR3 sequence is CASSSHYEQYF. The DNA of the CDR3 is TGTGCCAGCAGCTCACATTACGAGCAGTACTTC.

The chain uses TRBV15 and TRBJ2-1; 8 bases agree with TRBD1. The CDR3 has 14 residues. CDR1 LNHNV and CDR2 YYDKDF come from the germline V gene (reference sequence). V shed 2 bases and J 7 bases; nucleotides not matched to a gene: 4. The CDR3 nucleotides read TGTGCCACCAGCAGACTTCGGGACAGGAATGAGCAGTTCTTC. This gives the protein CATSRLRDRNEQFF.

V and J are TRBV7-9 and TRBJ2-6, with D unresolved. Germline values: CDR1 SEHNR, CDR2 FQNEAQ (reference sequence). This CDR3 is built from 15 residues. Trimming removed 1 base at V and 3 bases at J, with 7 bases between. The CDR3: CASSLVGDGANVLTF. CDR3 in DNA: TGTGCCAGCAGCTTAGTAGGAGATGGGGCCAACGTCCTGACTTTC.

The V gene is TRBV30, the J gene TRBJ1-2; tentatively, D is TRBD1 (5 bases). The V gene's germline CDR1 is GTSNPN and CDR2 SVGIG (reference sequence). CDR3 length equals 15 residues. The V end lost 1 base, the J end lost 4 bases, and 16 bases lay between the germline ends. Written as DNA, the CDR3 is TGTGCCTGGAGTGCGCCCGGGGGGGGAGGCTATGGCTACACCTTC. This codes for CAWSAPGGGGYGYTF.

This clone was seen at least ten times. This rearrangement joins TRBV4-2 to TRBJ1-2; D possibly corresponds to TRBD1 (5 bases). The CDR3 loop spans 13 amino acids. Germline values: CDR1 LGHNA, CDR2 YNFKEQ. Between the trimmed V and J ends, which lost 1 base and 7 bases, there was a span of 10 bases. CDR3 DNA: TGTGCCAGCAGCCAAGGAGGGGTAATTGGCTACACCTTC. It is translated as CASSQGGVIGYTF.

The chain uses TRBV6-1 and TRBJ2-3, with D unclear. CDR1 and CDR2 (germline): MNHNS, SASEGT. Trimming shortened V by 1 base and J by 4 bases, and 15 bases separated the two germline ends. The CDR3 has 16 residues. CDR3 nucleotides: TGTGCCAGCAGTGAAGTGATGGGGTCGTCCGCAGATACGCAGTATTTT. Protein product: CASSEVMGSSADTQYF.

This clone is a singleton in its sample. The V and J genes are TRBV7-9 and TRBJ2-7, with 8 bases lining up with TRBD1. There are 18 residues in the CDR3. V shed 2 bases and J 9 bases; nucleotides not matched to a gene: 21. The V gene's germline CDR1 is SEHNR and CDR2 FQNEAQ (reference sequence). The CDR3 here is CASSLSLPPGQGYSGQYF. The CDR3 nucleotides are TGTGCCAGCAGCTTATCCCTCCCGCCCGGACAGGGATATTCGGGGCAGTACTTC. Full variable domain (missing parts from reference TRBV7-9 and TRBJ2-7): DTGVSQNPRHKITKRGQNVTFRCDPISEHNRLYWYRQTLGQGPEFLTYFQNEAQLEKSRLLSDRFSAERPKGSFSTLEIQRTEQGDSAMYLCASSLSLPPGQGYSGQYFGPGTRLTVT.

This chain uses TRBV6-4 with TRBJ2-1; 8 bases align to TRBD2. V shed 6 bases, J shed 10 bases, and the junction held 5 bases outside the gene matches. CDR1 is MRHNA and CDR2 is SNTAGT in the germline V gene. CDR3 size: 12 residues. The CDR3 DNA reads as TGTGCCAGCAGGGGACTAGTCCCGGAGCAGTTCTTC. It is translated as CASRGLVPEQFF.

This rearrangement joins TRBV10-3 to TRBJ2-7, with TRBD2 identical over 11 bases. The trim removed 6 bases at V and 7 bases at J, leaving 5 bases unmatched. This CDR3 has 13 residues. CDR1 and CDR2 (germline): ENHRY, SYGVKD. The CDR3 DNA is TGTGCCATCAGATTTAGCGGGAGGGGGGAGCAGTACTTC. Its translation: CAIRFSGRGEQYF.

The chain employs TRBV4-3 and TRBJ1-3, with D uncertain. The CDR3 is 16 amino acids. Trimming pared 0 bases from V and 3 bases from J, leaving 12 bases between. Per the germline V gene, CDR1 is LGHNA and CDR2 is YSLEER. CDR3 bases: TGCGCCAGCAGCCAAGATCCGGGCGTAAATGGAAACACCATATATTTT. Amino acids: CASSQDPGVNGNTIYF.

The chain joins TRBV3-1 (or the pseudogene TRBV3-2) to TRBJ1-3, with D unresolved. This CDR3 has 13 residues. Between the trimmed V and J ends, which lost 3 bases and 4 bases, there was a span of 7 bases. The germline V gene encodes CDR1 LGHDT and CDR2 YNNKEL (reference sequence). CDR3 amino acids: CASSQEWGNTIYF. The CDR3, as DNA: TGTGCCAGCAGCCAGGAGTGGGGAAACACCATATATTTT.

The J gene is TRBJ1-2, the V gene TRBV4-2, with D possibly matching TRBD1 (5 bases). V lost 0 bases and J 5 bases, leaving 10 bases between the germline ends. This CDR3 has 14 residues. From germline, CDR1 is LGHNA and CDR2 YNFKEQ. CDR3 amino acids: CASSQDLQVYGYTF. CDR3 coding DNA: TGTGCCAGCAGCCAAGATTTACAGGTGTATGGCTACACCTTC.

The chain recombines TRBV7-9 with TRBJ2-3; D may be TRBD1 or TRBD2 (6 bases each). In germline, CDR1 is SEHNR, CDR2 FQNEAQ (reference sequence). V lost 5 bases to trimming and J lost 5 bases, with 17 bases between them. CDR3 length equals 15 residues. The CDR3 region is CASSAPGAMIDTQYF. CDR3 coding DNA: TGTGCCAGCAGCGCCCCGGGGGCCATGATAGATACGCAGTATTTT.

The chain couples TRBV7-3 to TRBJ2-1; D is undetermined. V gave up 1 base and J gave up 5 bases, with 12 bases separating them. Germline CDR1 is SGHTA and CDR2 is FQGTGA. The CDR3 has 15 residues. As DNA, the CDR3 is TGTGCCAGCAGCTTAAGATCCGATGGAAACAATGAGCAGTTCTTC. Protein: CASSLRSDGNNEQFF.

This CDR3 is CASSVIMNTEAFF. In nucleotides, the CDR3 is TGTGCCAGTAGTGTAATAATGAACACTGAAGCTTTCTTT. This rearrangement joins TRBV19 to TRBJ1-1; D unresolved. Germline V gives CDR1 LNHDA, CDR2 SQIVND (reference sequence). The CDR3 spans 13 residues. V lost 5 bases to trimming and J lost 0 bases, with 7 bases between them.

CDR3: CATSDPTSGGATDTQYF. CDR3 nucleotides: TGTGCCACCAGTGACCCGACTAGCGGGGGGGCCACAGATACGCAGTATTTT. The chain employs TRBV24-1 and TRBJ2-3, with TRBD2 identical over 14 bases. Unmatched junction bases numbered 4, after V lost 4 bases and J lost 2 bases. The CDR3 sequence is 17 residues long. Germline V gives CDR1 KGHDR, CDR2 SFDVKD.

The V call is TRBV28, the J call TRBJ2-7, with D uncertain. This CDR3 contains 11 residues. CDR1 MDHEN and CDR2 SYDVKM come from the germline V gene. The V end lost 5 bases, the J end lost 2 bases, and 4 bases lay between the germline ends. DNA of the CDR3: TGTGCCAGCAGTGCCCCCTACGAGCAGTACTTC. Protein sequence: CASSAPYEQYF.

A few counts support this clone. The V gene is TRBV3-1 (or the pseudogene TRBV3-2), the J gene TRBJ1-6, with a weak D call TRBD1 (5 bases). CDR1 and CDR2 from the germline V gene are LGHDT and YNNKEL (reference sequence). The CDR3 has 14 residues. Trimming shortened V by 3 bases and J by 10 bases, and 13 bases separated the two germline ends. CDR3 DNA sequence: TGTGCCAGCAGCCAGTCGGGGCCGGGCTCACCCCTCCACTTT. This translates into CASSQSGPGSPLHF.

The J gene is TRBJ1-2, the V gene TRBV4-3, with 7 bases that match TRBD1. The J segment lost 5 bases and the V segment lost 3 bases, leaving 9 bases of the junction unmatched. There are 15 residues in the CDR3. Germline V gene sequence: CDR1 LGHNA, CDR2 YSLEER. The CDR3 DNA is TGCGCCAGCAGCCACCGGGACAGCCATTTATATGGCTACACCTTC. Translated, it gives CASSHRDSHLYGYTF.

V gene TRBV7-6 combines with J gene TRBJ2-7; D perhaps matches TRBD1 (6 bases). V was clipped by 4 bases and J by 3 bases, with 13 bases between them. Per germline, CDR1 SGHVS and CDR2 FNYEAQ. This CDR3 has 14 residues. CDR3 sequence reads: CASSSPGTIYEQYF. CDR3 bases: TGTGCCAGCAGCTCACCCGGGACAATCTACGAGCAGTACTTC.

The chain is built from TRBV19 and TRBJ1-4, with 9 bases that match TRBD1. Germline loops: CDR1 LNHDA, CDR2 SQIVND (reference sequence). V shed 4 bases and J 7 bases; nucleotides not matched to a gene: 4. This CDR3 has 14 amino acids. DNA for the CDR3: TGTGCCAGTAGTACGGGACAGGGCGGTGAAAAACTGTTTTTT. This gives the protein CASSTGQGGEKLFF.

The chain joins TRBV6-4 to TRBJ2-1; 14 nucleotides agree with TRBD2. CDR1 and CDR2 from the germline V gene are MRHNA and SNTAGT. This CDR3 has 15 amino acids. Trimming took 6 bases from V and 10 from J; bases not matched to a gene: 8. CDR3 loop: CASSSGLAGVAEQFF. In DNA, the CDR3 is TGTGCCAGCAGCTCGGGACTAGCGGGAGTAGCGGAGCAGTTCTTC.

The rearrangement uses TRBV29-1 and TRBJ2-1; TRBD2 matches 13 bases. CDR1 is SQVTM, CDR2 ANQGSEA, per germline. This CDR3 is built from 16 residues. The V segment lost 3 bases and the J segment 6 bases; nucleotides outside the gene matches: 8. Here the CDR3 DNA reads TGCAGCGTTGATACCGGGACTAGCGGGACAAGCAATGAGCAGTTCTTC. As protein: CSVDTGTSGTSNEQFF.